The rows below give T cell receptor beta chains drawn from one sample of a study of T-cell reconstitution after alpha-beta-depleted transplantation in children. TCRdb called the PCR reads again in MiXCR, with one record for every CDR3 protein. This table has about 400,000 distinct CDR3 sequences, around 16% appearing once. Sequencing used PBMCs, mostly from graft donor cells, obtained 360 days after TCRalphabeta/CD19-depleted stem cell transplant. The receptors stem from a boy under two years old who had a stem cell transplant for Wiskott-Aldrich syndrome, so the T cells may come from the graft donor. Both conserved end residues are trimmed from each CDR3.

j_gene: TRBJ2-3
v_gene: TRBV29-1
CDR3aa: SVGTSGSTDTQY

j_gene: TRBJ2-2
v_gene: TRBV7-9
CDR3aa: ASSSFPDGVNTGELF

j_gene: TRBJ2-7
v_gene: TRBV15
CDR3aa: ATQDREKDEQY

j_gene: TRBJ2-7
v_gene: TRBV5-1
CDR3aa: ASSPNPGGFYEQY

j_gene: TRBJ2-2
v_gene: TRBV7-9
CDR3aa: ASSSWVNTGELF

j_gene: TRBJ1-1
v_gene: TRBV7-6
CDR3aa: ASSRTFYTEAF

j_gene: TRBJ2-1
v_gene: TRBV20-1
CDR3aa: SAEPGSSSYNEQF

j_gene: TRBJ2-1
v_gene: TRBV7-2
CDR3aa: ASSLELAGVANEQF

j_gene: TRBJ2-6
v_gene: TRBV30
CDR3aa: AWSTRTSGRGANVLT

j_gene: TRBJ2-1
v_gene: TRBV5-8
CDR3aa: ASSIDRRPTV

j_gene: TRBJ2-1
v_gene: TRBV12-3/TRBV12-4
CDR3aa: ASSLNGLPGNEQF

j_gene: TRBJ2-1
v_gene: TRBV7-8
CDR3aa: ASPRLANNEQF

j_gene: TRBJ2-1
v_gene: TRBV7-2
CDR3aa: ASSVGLSYNEQF

j_gene: TRBJ2-3
v_gene: TRBV29-1
CDR3aa: SVGLVRQFTDTQY

j_gene: TRBJ2-4
v_gene: TRBV29-1
CDR3aa: SVGNGEIQY

j_gene: TRBJ1-2
v_gene: TRBV2
CDR3aa: ASSALRTVGGYT

j_gene: TRBJ2-7
v_gene: TRBV20-1
CDR3aa: SARGLGGAYEQY

j_gene: TRBJ1-6
v_gene: TRBV12-3/TRBV12-4
CDR3aa: ASSFGSTANSPLH

j_gene: TRBJ2-7
v_gene: TRBV4-1
CDR3aa: ASSQGGPWVTYEQY

j_gene: TRBJ2-1
v_gene: TRBV6-2/TRBV6-3
CDR3aa: ASTKGTIFYNEQF

j_gene: TRBJ2-5
v_gene: TRBV18
CDR3aa: ASSPLGSLETQY

j_gene: TRBJ2-3
v_gene: TRBV5-1
CDR3aa: ASSFPSGGVTDTQY

j_gene: TRBJ2-3
v_gene: TRBV20-1
CDR3aa: SVRGPRESTDTQY

j_gene: TRBJ2-7
v_gene: TRBV5-1
CDR3aa: ASSLSSGGSSYEQY

j_gene: TRBJ2-1
v_gene: TRBV5-4
CDR3aa: ASSLDPRGGNYEQF

j_gene: TRBJ2-3
v_gene: TRBV20-1
CDR3aa: SARAPGQITDTQY

j_gene: TRBJ2-6
v_gene: TRBV6-2/TRBV6-3
CDR3aa: ASSYSGTFYSGANVLT